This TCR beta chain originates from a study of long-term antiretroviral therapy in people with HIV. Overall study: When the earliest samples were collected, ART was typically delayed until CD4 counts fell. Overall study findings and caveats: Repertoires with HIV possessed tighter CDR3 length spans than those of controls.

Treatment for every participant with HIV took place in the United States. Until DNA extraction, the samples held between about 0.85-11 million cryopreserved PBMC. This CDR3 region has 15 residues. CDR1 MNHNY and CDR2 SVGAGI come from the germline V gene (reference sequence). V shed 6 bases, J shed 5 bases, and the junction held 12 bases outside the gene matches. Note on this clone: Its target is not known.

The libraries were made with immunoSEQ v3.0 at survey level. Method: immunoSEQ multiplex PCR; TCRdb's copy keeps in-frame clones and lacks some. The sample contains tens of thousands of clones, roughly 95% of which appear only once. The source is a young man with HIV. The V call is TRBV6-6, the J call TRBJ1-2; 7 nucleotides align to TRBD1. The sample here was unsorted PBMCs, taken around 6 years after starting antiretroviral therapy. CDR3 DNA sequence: TGTGCCAGCAGACAGACGCAGGGGGTACTTTATGGCTACACCTTC. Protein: CASRQTQGVLYGYTF.